The subject of this entry is one TCR beta chain. Its antigen remains unknown. These data are taken from a study of cytomegalovirus exposure and HLA in healthy donors. General study results and limits: It was shown in a later analysis that HLA-associated TCR beta chains were more clonally expanded than other, equally common chains. In a later analysis, DRB1 alleles had the most associated TCRs; HLA-C alleles the fewest.

Use of 60 Vbeta and 13 Jbeta primers characterized the PCR. Using immunoSEQ multiplex PCR, the repertoire was profiled, and TCRdb retains in-frame clones only, with some absent. The sample includes over 130,000 clones, under 70% of them seen just once. Trimming at V came to 4 bases and at J to 4 bases, leaving 16 bases not matched to a gene. CDR3 size: 18 residues. The germline gives CDR1 SGHRS, CDR2 YFSETQ. The chain joins TRBV5-1 to TRBJ2-3; 9 bases match TRBD2. The receptor was derived from a woman aged 55 to 70 in good health and CMV-seronegative. Sequences were obtained from PBMCs. In nucleotides, the CDR3 is TGCGCCAGCAGCCGGGGGGTCGGGCGGGGGGGCCTGTCAGATACGCAGTATTTT. This translates into CASSRGVGRGGLSDTQYF.